Presented here are 15 T cell receptor beta chains from one specimen sequenced in a study of tumor and adjacent non-tumor tissue in lung cancer (dated by TCRdb to the late 2010s). RNA was isolated from bulk, unsorted tissue, and RNA quality was assessed with a NanoDrop ND-1000 and an Agilent 2100. The library was obtained by multiplex PCR. Reads for this sample came from an Illumina HiSeq 2500. Following protocols modified from ARM-PCR, the researchers constructed TCRbeta libraries through three rounds of nested PCR with primers (Table S4). TCRdb trimmed the raw reads at Q25, called clones with MiXCR and kept productive beta chains. Rows are combined by CDR3 protein, so each entry shows the most common genes and DNA. The sample table lists 120,000 or so distinct CDR3 sequences, roughly 67% of them with a count of one. The ten largest clones represent 13% of the sample. Sequences were obtained from lung tumor tissue. Receptors originate from a man younger than 45 with non-small cell lung cancer.

This clonotype was detected only a few times. J is TRBJ1-1 and V is TRBV30, with TRBD1 matching over 8 bases. Germline V gene lookup returns CDR1 GTSNPN and CDR2 SVGIG (reference sequence). The CDR3 is made up of 14 amino acids. CDR3 region: CATDRARMNTEAFF. The CDR3 DNA follows: TGTGCTACGGACAGGGCCCGCATGAACACTGAAGCTTTCTTT.

This clonotype was counted between two and nine times. V is TRBV7-8 and J is TRBJ2-3; D may be TRBD2 (5 bases). The CDR3 is 16 residues long. Germline assignment: CDR1 SGHVS and CDR2 FQNEAQ. V gave up 2 bases and J gave up 3 bases, with 15 bases separating them. CDR3 in amino acids: CASSLFSWSGTDTQYF. CDR3 bases: TGTGCCAGCAGCTTATTCTCCTGGAGCGGTACAGATACGCAGTATTTT.

On this clonotype itself: This CDR3 is missing its conserved last phenylalanine or tryptophan, likely due to a read error. No DNA is shown, since the ends of the CDR3 on it are uncertain; the CDR3 is the one TCRdb lists. The V call is TRBV11-3, the J call TRBJ2-5. With termini counted, the CDR3 has 13 amino acids. Germline V gives CDR1 SGHNT, CDR2 YENEEA. The chain's CDR3 is CASSLPGQETQYS.

Note on this clonotype: The conserved phenylalanine or tryptophan is not found at the CDR3 terminus, so this likely reflects a read error. The chain joins TRBV20-1 to TRBJ2-7; D possibly uses TRBD1 or TRBD2 (5 bases each). From germline, CDR1 is DFQATT and CDR2 SNEGSKA (reference sequence). There are 12 residues in the CDR3. In nucleotides, the CDR3 is TGCAGTGCAACCGGGACGGGCTACGATCAGTACTCC. This translates into CSATGTGYDQYS.

As regards this clonotype: A read error is likely, as this CDR3 ends without the conserved phenylalanine or tryptophan. The limits of the CDR3 on the DNA are not certain, so only TCRdb's listed CDR3 is given. The chain combines TRBV11-2 with TRBJ2-5; TRBD1 is taken as the D call from the table, unchecked against the DNA. Germline values: CDR1 SGHAT, CDR2 FQNNGV. Inclusive of both ends, the CDR3 amounts to 13 amino acids. The CDR3: CASSPTGPETQCL.

This chain links TRBV11-2 with TRBJ2-1, with 7 nucleotides matching TRBD2. The trim removed 9 bases at V and 2 bases at J, leaving 10 bases unmatched. CDR1 SGHAT and CDR2 FQNNGV come from the germline V gene. The CDR3 runs to 15 residues. CDR3 sequence: CASSPYGTTYNEQFF. The CDR3 DNA follows: TGTGCCAGTAGCCCTTACGGGACTACCTACAATGAGCAGTTCTTC.

This clonotype was counted at least ten times. V gene TRBV6-6 combines with J gene TRBJ1-2; D may be TRBD1 (5 bases). CDR1 is MNHNY, CDR2 SVGAGI, per germline (reference sequence). The CDR3 runs 17 residues. Trimming took off 6 bases at V and 2 bases at J, with 22 bases between the two ends. The CDR3 region is CASSSVVGDRENYGYTF. Here the CDR3 DNA reads TGTGCCAGCAGCTCCGTGGTTGGCGACAGAGAAAACTATGGCTACACCTTC.

A remark on this clonotype: This CDR3 fails to terminate in the conserved phenylalanine or tryptophan, so it likely reflects a read error. V is TRBV6-2 or TRBV6-3 and J is TRBJ2-3, with D uncertain. Trimming removed 6 bases from V and 9 bases from J, with 16 bases in between. The CDR3 runs to 13 residues. Germline loops: CDR1 MNHEY, CDR2 SVGEGT. DNA for the CDR3: TGTGCCAGCAGCAATATCGGGCCCGACACGCAGTATTAT. Amino acids: CASSNIGPDTQYY.

Comments on this clonotype: The CDR3 does not end in the conserved phenylalanine or tryptophan, so this is likely a read error. The V and J genes are TRBV4-3 and TRBJ2-7, with TRBD1 matching over 11 bases. After removal of 6 bases from V and 4 bases from J, the junction contained 11 bases not matched to a gene. Germline-derived CDR1 and CDR2 are LGHNA and YSLEER. The CDR3 has 16 residues. CDR3 amino acids: CASSHAGGTGGYEQYL. In DNA, the CDR3 is TGCGCCAGCAGTCATGCTGGCGGGACAGGGGGGTACGAGCAGTACTTA.

At least ten counts were recorded for this clonotype. This chain uses TRBV20-1 with TRBJ2-3; D remains unclear. The V gene lost 5 bases and the J gene lost 0 bases, with 15 bases spanning the gap. This CDR3 contains 15 residues. The germline V gene encodes CDR1 DFQATT and CDR2 SNEGSKA (reference sequence). The CDR3 region is CSAFRLPGSTDTQYF. CDR3 in DNA: TGCAGTGCTTTCCGACTCCCAGGAAGCACAGATACGCAGTATTTT.

This clonotype was seen a single time. One junction end does not reproduce the germline sequence, and a read error may be involved. The chain employs TRBV24-1 and TRBJ1-2; a weak D match, TRBD1 (5 bases). CDR3 size: 14 residues. CDR1 is KGHDR, CDR2 SFDVKD, per germline. The CDR3 DNA reads TGTGCCACCAGCGACCTGACAGCTAACTTTGGCTACACCTTC. This gives the protein CATSDLTANFGYTF.

A note on this clonotype: A much larger clone lies one base from this, so it may be a read error. The CDR3 ends on some other residue instead of the conserved phenylalanine or tryptophan, so this is likely a read error. J is TRBJ2-7 and V is TRBV12-3 or TRBV12-4; D is perhaps TRBD1 (7 bases). Trimming left V 4 bases short and J 7 bases short, with 17 bases between. The CDR3 extends over 14 amino acids. The CDR3 coding sequence is TGTGCCAGCAGTTATACAGGGGCCCGGGGGGAGCAGTACTTA. This encodes CASSYTGARGEQYL.

In its sample, this clonotype was seen many times. The V call is TRBV6-5, the J call TRBJ1-1; possibly TRBD1 for D (6 bases). The CDR3 runs 14 residues. Trimming cost V 6 bases and J 0 bases, with 11 bases left between them. Germline CDR1 reads MNHEY; CDR2 reads SVGAGI. The CDR3 DNA reads as TGTGCCAGCAGGATGGACAGAATGAACACTGAAGCTTTCTTT. Translated, it gives CASRMDRMNTEAFF.

This clonotype was recorded only once. This CDR3 fails to terminate in the conserved phenylalanine or tryptophan, so it likely reflects a read error. This chain connects TRBV5-6 to TRBJ2-3, with 9 nucleotides matching TRBD1. The CDR3 has 14 residues. The germline gives CDR1 SGHDT, CDR2 YYEEEE. CDR3 sequence reads: CASSMGQGADTQYS. CDR3 nucleotides: TGTGCCAGCAGCATGGGACAGGGTGCAGATACACAGTATTCT.

This clonotype showed up many times. The chain joins TRBV10-2 to TRBJ1-2; D gene uncertain. Germline values: CDR1 WSHSY, CDR2 SAAADI. This CDR3 is 14 amino acids long. The V end lost 3 bases, the J end lost 3 bases, and 11 bases lay between the germline ends. Written as DNA, the CDR3 is TGCGCCAGCAGTGATGACGTATTGGACTATGGCTACACCTTC. Translating it yields CASSDDVLDYGYTF.